The present T cell receptor beta chain was sequenced within a study of CD8 T cells in ankylosing spondylitis. TCRdb recomputed calls from the 5' RACE reads with MiXCR, one row per CDR3 protein. The sample includes around 150,000 distinct CDR3 sequences, about 6.7% of them seen just once. The CDR3 extends over 13 amino acids. Trimming left V 10 bases short and J 6 bases short, with 13 bases between. Germline V gene data show CDR1 as MNHEY and CDR2 as SVGEGT. The chain couples TRBV6-2 or TRBV6-3 to TRBJ1-6, with D possibly TRBD1 on 5 matching bases. The sequence derives from a female donor with ankylosing spondylitis or in good health (not recorded which). Sequencing was performed on blood, either unsorted or a sorted T cell fraction (not recorded which). The CDR3 region has the DNA TGTGCCACCGTCAGGGCCGTTAATTCACCCCTCCACTTT. It yields the protein CATVRAVNSPLHF.